The T cell receptor (beta chain) described here comes from a study of T cell changes during pregnancy in multiple sclerosis. Assay: immunoSEQ multiplex PCR; the TCRdb copy retains only in-frame clones and omits some. The sample has around 69,000 clones, over 80% seen once. The CDR3 covers 15 residues. In germline, CDR1 is MGHRA, CDR2 YSYEKL. V lost 4 bases, J lost 8 bases, and 20 bases lay in between. This clonotype originated in a female donor with multiple sclerosis, enrolled in a pregnancy study. This rearrangement joins TRBV4-1 to TRBJ1-2; the D is unclear. The source material was peripheral blood, sampled in the first trimester of pregnancy. CDR3 protein: CASSLDGGPPAGYTF. In DNA form, the CDR3 reads TGCGCCAGCAGCCTCGATGGAGGGCCCCCGGCCGGCTACACCTTC.